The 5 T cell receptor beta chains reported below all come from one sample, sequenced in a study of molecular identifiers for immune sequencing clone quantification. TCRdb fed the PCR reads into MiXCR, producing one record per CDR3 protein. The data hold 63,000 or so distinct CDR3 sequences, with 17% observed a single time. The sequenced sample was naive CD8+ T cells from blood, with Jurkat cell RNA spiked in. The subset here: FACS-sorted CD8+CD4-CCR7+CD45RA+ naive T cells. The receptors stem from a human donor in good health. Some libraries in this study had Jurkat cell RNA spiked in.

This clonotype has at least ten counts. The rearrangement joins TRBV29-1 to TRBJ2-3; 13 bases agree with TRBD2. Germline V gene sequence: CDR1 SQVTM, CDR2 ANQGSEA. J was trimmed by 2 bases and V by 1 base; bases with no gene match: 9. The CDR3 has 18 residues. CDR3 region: CSVEAGLAGVVFTDTQYF. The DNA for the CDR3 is TGCAGCGTTGAAGCCGGACTAGCGGGAGTTGTGTTCACAGATACGCAGTATTTT.

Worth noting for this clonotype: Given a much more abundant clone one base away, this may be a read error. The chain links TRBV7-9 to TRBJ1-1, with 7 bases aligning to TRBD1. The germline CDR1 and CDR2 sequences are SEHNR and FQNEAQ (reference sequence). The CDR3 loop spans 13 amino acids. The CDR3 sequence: CASRWGQSTEASF. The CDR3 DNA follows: TGTGCCAGCAGGTGGGGACAGAGCACTGAAGCTTCCTTT.

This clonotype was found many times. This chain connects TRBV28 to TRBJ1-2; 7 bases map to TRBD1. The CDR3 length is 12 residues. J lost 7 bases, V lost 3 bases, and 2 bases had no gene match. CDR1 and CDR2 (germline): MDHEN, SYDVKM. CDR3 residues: CASSFGQAGYTF. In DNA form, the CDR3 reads TGTGCCAGCAGTTTTGGACAGGCTGGCTACACCTTC.

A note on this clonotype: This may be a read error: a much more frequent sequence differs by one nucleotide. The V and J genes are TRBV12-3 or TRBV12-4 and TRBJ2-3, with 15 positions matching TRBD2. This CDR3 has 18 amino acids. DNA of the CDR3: TGTGCCAGCAGCGGACTAGCGGGAGGGCCCTCTCGGTCGAATACGCGGTATTTT. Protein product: CASSGLAGGPSRSNTRYF.

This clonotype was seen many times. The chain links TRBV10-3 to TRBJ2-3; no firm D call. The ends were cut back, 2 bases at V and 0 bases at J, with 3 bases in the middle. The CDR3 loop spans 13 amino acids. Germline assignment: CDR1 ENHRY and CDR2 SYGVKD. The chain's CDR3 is CAISESSTDTQYF. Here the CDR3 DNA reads TGTGCCATCAGTGAGAGTAGCACAGATACGCAGTATTTT.